This entry lists 9 T cell receptor beta chains sequenced from one sample in a study of blood T cell repertoires in COVID-19. The repertoire was sequenced with immunoSEQ multiplex PCR; TCRdb's copy has only in-frame clones and lacks some. The top ten clones hold roughly 7.7% of a sample with some 180,000 clones, 75% to 90% of them seen once. Sequences were obtained from peripheral blood. Every receptor here comes from a woman aged 55-75 years with acute or convalescent COVID-19.

The V gene is TRBV2, the J gene TRBJ2-1, with 10 bases that match TRBD2. Germline values: CDR1 SNHLY, CDR2 FYNNEI. J gave up 2 bases and V 6 bases, and 10 bases lay outside the gene matches. The CDR3 totals 17 residues. The CDR3 coding sequence is TGTGCCAGCAGCGTCGGACTAGCGGTAAGAGCCTACAATGAGCAGTTCTTC. It yields the protein CASSVGLAVRAYNEQFF.

This clone was recorded a few times. The chain couples TRBV6-5 to TRBJ2-7; 8 bases map to TRBD1. This CDR3 is 15 amino acids long. J lost 2 bases, V lost 7 bases, and 10 bases had no gene match. Germline CDR1 MNHEY, CDR2 SVGAGI. Here the CDR3 reads CASTLGTGLAYEQYV. As DNA, the CDR3 is TGTGCCAGCACCCTTGGGACAGGCCTGGCCTACGAGCAGTACGTC.

The chain combines TRBV5-4 with TRBJ2-7; D not certain. Germline CDR1 reads SGHNT; CDR2 reads YYREEE (reference sequence). The length of the CDR3 is 13 residues. V dropped 2 bases and J dropped 2 bases, with 8 bases sitting between them. CDR3 amino acids: CASSLNLAYEQYV. The CDR3 region has the DNA TGTGCCAGCAGCTTAAACCTAGCCTACGAGCAGTACGTC.

The V and J genes are TRBV5-5 and TRBJ1-5; 7 bases line up with TRBD1. The CDR3 is 14 amino acids. Germline values: CDR1 SGHKS, CDR2 YYEKEE (reference sequence). The ends lost 6 bases at V and 3 bases at J; junction bases unmatched: 6. The CDR3 nucleotides are TGTGCCAGCAAAAGGGACAGCTTCAATCAGCCCCAGCATTTT. Translating gives CASKRDSFNQPQHF.

The chain joins TRBV6-5 to TRBJ2-5; TRBD2 matches 7 bases. The length of the CDR3 is 14 residues. In germline, CDR1 is MNHEY, CDR2 SVGAGI. V was pared by 5 bases and J by 2 bases, with 5 bases of the junction left unmatched. CDR3 region: CASSPWGGQETQYF. The CDR3 coding sequence is TGTGCCAGCAGTCCCTGGGGGGGGCAAGAGACCCAGTACTTC.

V gene TRBV30 combines with J gene TRBJ2-1, with 9 bases matching TRBD2. The CDR3 spans 18 residues. The junction had 13 bases not matched to a gene; V was cut back by 4 bases and J by 0 bases. From germline, CDR1 is GTSNPN and CDR2 SVGIG (reference sequence). The DNA of the CDR3 is TGTGCCTGGACGGACCTCTTAGCGGGAGTGGGCTCCTACAATGAGCAGTTCTTC. Residues: CAWTDLLAGVGSYNEQFF.

The chain recombines TRBV19 with TRBJ1-1, with 8 bases fitting TRBD1. The V gene's germline CDR1 is LNHDA and CDR2 SQIVND (reference sequence). Unmatched junction bases numbered 12, after V lost 3 bases and J lost 0 bases. The CDR3 covers 18 residues. This CDR3 is CASSIRRGTGQMNTEAFF. CDR3 in DNA: TGTGCCAGTAGTATCCGCCGAGGGACAGGCCAGATGAACACTGAAGCTTTCTTT.

V usage is TRBV5-5 and J usage is TRBJ2-1; TRBD1 agrees at 8 bases. This CDR3 is built from 16 residues. The V gene end was trimmed by 5 bases and the J gene end by 0 bases; junction bases not matched to a gene: 7. Germline CDR1 reads SGHKS; CDR2 reads YYEKEE (reference sequence). CDR3 bases: TGTGCCAGCAGACCCGCCCAGGGGGCCTCCTACAATGAGCAGTTCTTC. Amino acids: CASRPAQGASYNEQFF. Full variable domain (missing parts from reference TRBV5-5 and TRBJ2-1): DAGVTQSPTHLIKTRGQQVTLRCSPISGHKSVSWYQQVLGQGPQFIFQYYEKEERGRGNFPDRFSARQFPNYSSELNVNALLLGDSALYLCASRPAQGASYNEQFFGPGTRLTVL.

The chain employs TRBV5-4 and TRBJ1-6; 9 nucleotides agree with TRBD1. Trimming removed 3 bases from V and 6 bases from J; junction bases left unmatched: 1. Per the germline V gene, CDR1 is SGHNT and CDR2 is YYREEE (reference sequence). This CDR3 comprises 14 residues. The CDR3: CASSWGQGNSPLHF. The CDR3 DNA sequence: TGTGCCAGCAGCTGGGGACAGGGTAATTCACCCCTCCACTTT.